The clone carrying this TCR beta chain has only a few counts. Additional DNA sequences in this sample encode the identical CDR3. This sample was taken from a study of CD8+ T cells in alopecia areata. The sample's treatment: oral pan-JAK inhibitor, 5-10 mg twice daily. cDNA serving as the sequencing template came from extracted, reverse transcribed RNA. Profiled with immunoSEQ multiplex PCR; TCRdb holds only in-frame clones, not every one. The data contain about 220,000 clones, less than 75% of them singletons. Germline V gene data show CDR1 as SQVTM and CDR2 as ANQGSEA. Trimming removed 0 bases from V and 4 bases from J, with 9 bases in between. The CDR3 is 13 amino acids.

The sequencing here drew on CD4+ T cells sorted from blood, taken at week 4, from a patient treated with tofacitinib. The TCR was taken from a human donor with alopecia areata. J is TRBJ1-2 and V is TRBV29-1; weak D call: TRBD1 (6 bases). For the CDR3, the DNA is TGCAGCGTTGAAGAGGGGGCGGGCTATGGCTACACCTTC. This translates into CSVEEGAGYGYTF.